The rows below give T cell receptor beta chains drawn from one sample of a study of T cells in localized non-small cell lung cancer. The table came from immunoSEQ multiplex PCR; TCRdb's copy has only in-frame clones and leaves some out. The table includes about 31,000 clones, roughly 87% detected once. Here the sequenced sample was peripheral blood, taken before any cancer treatment. The receptor set was obtained from a woman aged 35-75 years with stage I lung adenocarcinoma. Each CDR3 is given with its conserved first and last residue. The order of the fields is V gene, clone size, D gene, J gene, CDR3 protein, CDR3 DNA. D genes are given only for firm matches. Clone size appears in some rows only: once, few, many, or a class for an expanded clone.

v_gene: TRBV11-3
abundance: -
d_gene: -
j_gene: TRBJ2-1
CDR3aa: CASSLSGAYNEQFF
CDR3nt: TGTGCCAGCAGCCTTAGCGGCGCATACAATGAGCAGTTCTTC

v_gene: TRBV7-6
abundance: -
d_gene: -
j_gene: TRBJ2-1
CDR3aa: CASSLGADEQFF
CDR3nt: TGTGCCAGCAGCTTAGGAGCGGATGAGCAGTTCTTC

v_gene: TRBV27
abundance: -
d_gene: TRBD2
j_gene: TRBJ2-1
CDR3aa: CASSSGGGSYNEQFF
CDR3nt: TGTGCCAGCAGTTCGGGAGGGGGGTCCTACAATGAGCAGTTCTTC

v_gene: TRBV4-2
abundance: -
d_gene: -
j_gene: TRBJ2-7
CDR3aa: CASSQQDREDSEQYF
CDR3nt: TGTGCCAGCAGCCAACAAGACAGGGAGGACTCCGAGCAGTACTTC

v_gene: TRBV9
abundance: -
d_gene: TRBD2
j_gene: TRBJ2-3
CDR3aa: CASSTAGTSTDTQYF
CDR3nt: TGTGCCAGCAGCACAGCGGGAACTAGCACAGATACGCAGTATTTT

v_gene: TRBV19
abundance: -
d_gene: -
j_gene: TRBJ1-6
CDR3aa: CASSKSDSRGRSPLHF
CDR3nt: TGTGCCAGTAGTAAGTCGGACTCGAGGGGACGTTCACCCCTCCACTTT

v_gene: TRBV30
abundance: -
d_gene: TRBD1
j_gene: TRBJ2-3
CDR3aa: CAWTKGAMADTQYF
CDR3nt: TGTGCCTGGACGAAGGGGGCGATGGCAGATACGCAGTATTTT

v_gene: TRBV30
abundance: -
d_gene: -
j_gene: TRBJ2-7
CDR3aa: CAWSEGFQSEQYF
CDR3nt: TGTGCCTGGAGTGAAGGGTTTCAGTCCGAGCAGTACTTC

v_gene: TRBV4-2
abundance: -
d_gene: -
j_gene: TRBJ2-7
CDR3aa: CASSQVGAQLTYEQYF
CDR3nt: TGTGCCAGCAGCCAAGTCGGAGCCCAGCTAACCTACGAGCAGTACTTC

v_gene: TRBV4-1
abundance: -
d_gene: TRBD1
j_gene: TRBJ1-1
CDR3aa: CASSQGQGAHTEAFF
CDR3nt: TGCGCCAGCAGCCAAGGACAGGGGGCTCACACTGAAGCTTTCTTT

v_gene: TRBV6-5
abundance: once
d_gene: -
j_gene: TRBJ2-5
CDR3aa: CASSYFGTGQETQYF
CDR3nt: TGTGCCAGCAGTTACTTTGGCACCGGCCAAGAGACCCAGTACTTC

v_gene: TRBV28
abundance: -
d_gene: TRBD2
j_gene: TRBJ2-3
CDR3aa: CASSSSSRESTDTQYF
CDR3nt: TGTGCCAGCAGTTCCTCATCGCGGGAGAGCACAGATACGCAGTATTTT

v_gene: TRBV6-1
abundance: -
d_gene: -
j_gene: TRBJ2-1
CDR3aa: CASRRDLSYNEQFF
CDR3nt: TGTGCCAGCAGGCGGGACCTCTCCTACAATGAGCAGTTCTTC

v_gene: TRBV25-1
abundance: -
d_gene: TRBD2
j_gene: TRBJ2-3
CDR3aa: CASSEWGGGTDTQYF
CDR3nt: TGTGCCAGCAGTGAATGGGGGGGAGGAACAGATACGCAGTATTTT

v_gene: TRBV28
abundance: -
d_gene: -
j_gene: TRBJ1-2
CDR3aa: CASRTPGMDYGYTF
CDR3nt: TGTGCCAGCAGGACTCCGGGAATGGACTATGGCTACACCTTC

v_gene: TRBV18
abundance: once
d_gene: TRBD1
j_gene: TRBJ2-7
CDR3aa: CASSRGDRGSYEQYF
CDR3nt: TGTGCCAGCTCACGGGGAGACAGGGGGTCCTACGAGCAGTACTTC

v_gene: TRBV30
abundance: -
d_gene: -
j_gene: TRBJ1-2
CDR3aa: CAWTPKLGGYTF
CDR3nt: TGTGCCTGGACCCCCAAACTGGGGGGCTACACCTTC

v_gene: TRBV5-4
abundance: -
d_gene: TRBD1
j_gene: TRBJ2-1
CDR3aa: CASSFAGTGYNEQFF
CDR3nt: TGTGCCAGCAGCTTCGCCGGGACAGGTTACAATGAGCAGTTCTTC

v_gene: TRBV18
abundance: -
d_gene: -
j_gene: TRBJ1-2
CDR3aa: CASSPPGGAVSGGYTF
CDR3nt: TGTGCCAGCTCACCACCCGGCGGGGCGGTTTCCGGTGGCTACACCTTC

v_gene: TRBV4-3
abundance: -
d_gene: -
j_gene: TRBJ2-2
CDR3aa: CASSRLAQAGELFF
CDR3nt: TGCGCCAGCAGCCGTTTAGCTCAGGCCGGGGAGCTGTTTTTT

v_gene: TRBV4-3
abundance: -
d_gene: -
j_gene: TRBJ1-5
CDR3aa: CASSQDDGDGNQPQHF
CDR3nt: TGCGCCAGCAGCCAAGATGACGGAGATGGCAATCAGCCCCAGCATTTT

v_gene: TRBV29-1
abundance: -
d_gene: -
j_gene: TRBJ2-7
CDR3aa: CSVERGSSEQYF
CDR3nt: TGCAGCGTTGAAAGGGGGTCCTCCGAGCAGTACTTC

v_gene: TRBV9
abundance: -
d_gene: TRBD1
j_gene: TRBJ2-7
CDR3aa: CASSPRTGLKNYEQYF
CDR3nt: TGTGCCAGCAGCCCCCGGACAGGGCTGAAGAACTACGAGCAGTACTTC

v_gene: TRBV7-9
abundance: -
d_gene: -
j_gene: TRBJ2-7
CDR3aa: CASSLYQDFSYEQYF
CDR3nt: TGTGCCAGCAGCTTATACCAGGACTTCTCCTACGAGCAGTACTTC

v_gene: TRBV7-9
abundance: once
d_gene: TRBD1
j_gene: TRBJ1-2
CDR3aa: CASSLSEGARYYGYTF
CDR3nt: TGTGCCAGCAGCTTAAGCGAGGGGGCGCGGTACTATGGCTACACCTTC

v_gene: TRBV19
abundance: -
d_gene: TRBD2
j_gene: TRBJ2-2
CDR3aa: CASNLRGGPNTGELFF
CDR3nt: TGTGCCAGTAACCTACGGGGGGGCCCGAACACCGGGGAGCTGTTTTTT

v_gene: TRBV28
abundance: -
d_gene: TRBD2
j_gene: TRBJ2-1
CDR3aa: CATDPPLAGNNEQFF
CDR3nt: TGTGCCACGGACCCGCCGCTAGCGGGAAACAATGAGCAGTTCTTC

v_gene: TRBV5-4
abundance: -
d_gene: -
j_gene: TRBJ2-7
CDR3aa: CASSLASGFDRGEQYF
CDR3nt: TGTGCCAGCAGCTTGGCTAGCGGATTCGACAGGGGCGAGCAGTACTTC

v_gene: TRBV5-6
abundance: -
d_gene: TRBD1
j_gene: TRBJ2-1
CDR3aa: CASSFGTGYNEQFF
CDR3nt: TGTGCCAGCAGCTTTGGGACAGGTTACAATGAGCAGTTCTTC

v_gene: TRBV4-2
abundance: -
d_gene: TRBD2
j_gene: TRBJ2-5
CDR3aa: CASSQPPGLAGEGQETQYF
CDR3nt: TGTGCCAGCAGCCAACCCCCGGGACTAGCGGGGGAGGGGCAAGAGACCCAGTACTTC

v_gene: TRBV5-1
abundance: -
d_gene: TRBD2
j_gene: TRBJ2-7
CDR3aa: CASSLGAGGNEQYF
CDR3nt: TGCGCCAGCAGCTTGGGGGCGGGAGGGAACGAGCAGTACTTC

v_gene: TRBV7-2
abundance: -
d_gene: TRBD1
j_gene: TRBJ1-2
CDR3aa: CASSVDGTGGYGYTF
CDR3nt: TGTGCCAGCAGCGTAGACGGGACAGGGGGTTATGGCTACACCTTC

v_gene: TRBV6-4
abundance: -
d_gene: -
j_gene: TRBJ2-3
CDR3aa: CASSDNGLTDTQYF
CDR3nt: TGTGCCAGCAGTGACAATGGGCTCACAGATACGCAGTATTTT

v_gene: TRBV21-1
abundance: -
d_gene: -
j_gene: TRBJ2-3
CDR3aa: CASSIGHCTDTQYF
CDR3nt: TGTGCCAGCAGCATAGGACATTGCACAGATACGCAGTATTTT

v_gene: TRBV7-2
abundance: -
d_gene: TRBD1
j_gene: TRBJ2-5
CDR3aa: CASSEGQGGETQYF
CDR3nt: TGTGCCAGCAGCGAGGGACAGGGCGGGGAGACCCAGTACTTC